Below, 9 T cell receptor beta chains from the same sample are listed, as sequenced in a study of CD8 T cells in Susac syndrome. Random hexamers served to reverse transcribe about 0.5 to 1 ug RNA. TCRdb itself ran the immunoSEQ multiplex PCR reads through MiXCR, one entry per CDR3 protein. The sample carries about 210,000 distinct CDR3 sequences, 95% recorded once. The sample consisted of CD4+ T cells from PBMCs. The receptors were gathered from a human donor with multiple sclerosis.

CDR3 protein: CASSSTSAGELFF. The CDR3 bases are TGTGCCAGCAGCTCCACTAGCGCCGGGGAGCTGTTTTTT. V and J are TRBV9 and TRBJ2-2; TRBD2 matches 7 bases. Germline V gene data show CDR1 as SGDLS and CDR2 as YYNGEE. This CDR3 is 13 amino acids long. V was clipped by 4 bases and J by 6 bases; unmatched bases: 3.

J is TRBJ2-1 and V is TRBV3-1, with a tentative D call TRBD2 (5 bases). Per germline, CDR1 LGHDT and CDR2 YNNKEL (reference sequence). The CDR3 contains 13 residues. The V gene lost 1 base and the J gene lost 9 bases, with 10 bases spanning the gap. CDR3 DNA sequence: TGTGCCAGCAGCCAAGGAGGGTTGGGTGAGCAGTTCTTC. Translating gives CASSQGGLGEQFF.

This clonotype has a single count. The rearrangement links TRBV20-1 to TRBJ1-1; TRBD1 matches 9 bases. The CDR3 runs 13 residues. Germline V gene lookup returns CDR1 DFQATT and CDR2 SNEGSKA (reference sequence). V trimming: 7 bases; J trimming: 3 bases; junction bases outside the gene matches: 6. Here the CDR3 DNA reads TGCAGTGTCCCGGGACAGGGTCACACTGAAGCTTTCTTT. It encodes CSVPGQGHTEAFF.

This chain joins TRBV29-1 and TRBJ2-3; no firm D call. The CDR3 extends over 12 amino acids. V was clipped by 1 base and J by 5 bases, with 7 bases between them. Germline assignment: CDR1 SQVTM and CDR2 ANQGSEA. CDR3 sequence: CSVEGVGDTQYF. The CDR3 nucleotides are TGCAGCGTTGAAGGTGTCGGAGATACGCAGTATTTT.

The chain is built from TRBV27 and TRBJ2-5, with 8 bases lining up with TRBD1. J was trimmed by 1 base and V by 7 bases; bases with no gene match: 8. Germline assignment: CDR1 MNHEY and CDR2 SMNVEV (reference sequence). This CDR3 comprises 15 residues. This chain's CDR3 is CASTPGQGSQETQYF. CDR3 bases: TGTGCCAGCACCCCAGGACAGGGCAGCCAAGAGACCCAGTACTTC.

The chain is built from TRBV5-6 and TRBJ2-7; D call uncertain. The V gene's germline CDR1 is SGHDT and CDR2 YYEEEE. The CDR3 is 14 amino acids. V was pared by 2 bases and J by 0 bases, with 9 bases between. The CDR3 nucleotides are TGTGCCAGCAGCTTCCTCCGGCTCTCCTACGAGCAGTACTTC. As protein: CASSFLRLSYEQYF.

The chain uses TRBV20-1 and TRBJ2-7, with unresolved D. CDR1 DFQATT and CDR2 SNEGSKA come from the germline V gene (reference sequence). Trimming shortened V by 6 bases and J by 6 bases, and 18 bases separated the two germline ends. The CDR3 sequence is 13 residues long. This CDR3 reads CSAASRSPFEQYF. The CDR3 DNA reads TGCAGTGCGGCGTCGCGAAGCCCCTTCGAGCAGTACTTC.

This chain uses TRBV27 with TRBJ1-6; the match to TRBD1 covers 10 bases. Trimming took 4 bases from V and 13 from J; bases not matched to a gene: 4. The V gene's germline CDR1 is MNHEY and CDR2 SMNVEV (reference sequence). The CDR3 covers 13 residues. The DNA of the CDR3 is TGTGCCAGCAGTTCGGACAGGGGGACTCCCCTCCACTTT. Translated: CASSSDRGTPLHF.

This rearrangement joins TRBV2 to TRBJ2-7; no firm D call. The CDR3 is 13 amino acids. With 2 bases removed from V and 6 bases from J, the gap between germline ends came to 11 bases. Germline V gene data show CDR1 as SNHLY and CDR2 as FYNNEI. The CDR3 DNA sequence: TGTGCCAGCAGTGAAACGGATTATCGCGAGCAGTACTTC. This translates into CASSETDYREQYF.